The clone carrying this T cell receptor (beta chain) was counted only a few times. The data were obtained in a study of blood T cell repertoires in COVID-19. V shed 6 bases, J shed 4 bases, and the junction held 4 bases outside the gene matches. The CDR3 length is 13 residues. Germline V gives CDR1 MNHEY, CDR2 SVGAGI. The method was immunoSEQ multiplex PCR; TCRdb's version includes in-frame clones alone and lacks a portion of them. The repertoire includes hundreds of thousands of clones, roughly 85% of them detected once, and 5.1% sits in the top ten. This clonotype was sampled from a man aged 50 or older with COVID-19, enrolled during active disease. Source material: peripheral blood. This chain uses TRBV6-5 with TRBJ1-1; 8 positions agree with TRBD1. The CDR3 DNA follows: TGTGCCAGCAGCCAGGGGGCTGTCACTGAAGCTTTCTTT. Residues: CASSQGAVTEAFF.